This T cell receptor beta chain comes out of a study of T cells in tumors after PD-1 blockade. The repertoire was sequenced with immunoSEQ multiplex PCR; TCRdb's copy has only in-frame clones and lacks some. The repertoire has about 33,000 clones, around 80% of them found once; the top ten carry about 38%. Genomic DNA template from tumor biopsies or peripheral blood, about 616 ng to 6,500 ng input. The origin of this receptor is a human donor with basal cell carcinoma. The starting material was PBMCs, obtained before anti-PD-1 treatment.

The CDR3 region has the DNA TGTGCCAGCAGCCGTAAGTTAAGGGACGAGCAGTACTTC. It specifies CASSRKLRDEQYF. The chain recombines TRBV7-6 with TRBJ2-7; D is ambiguous. Germline CDR1 and CDR2: SGHVS and FNYEAQ. The CDR3 has 13 residues. Trimming took off 5 bases at V and 5 bases at J, with 13 bases between the two ends.